This T cell receptor (beta chain) was recovered during a study of T-cell reconstitution after alpha-beta-depleted transplantation in children. Broader study findings: Expanded graft clones numbering several hundred reportedly gave rise to alpha-beta T cells about two months after transplant.

This sample's TCRbeta library carried unique molecular identifier barcodes. TCRdb reprocessed the PCR reads via MiXCR and lists one record per CDR3 protein. The top ten hold 0.79% of the sample, which has 600,000 to 700,000 distinct CDR3 sequences, around 13% seen once. Deletions cut 3 bases from V and 0 bases from J, with 11 bases between. In germline, CDR1 is DFQATT, CDR2 SNEGSKA (reference sequence). The CDR3 covers 14 residues. This clonotype was picked up many times. The antigen is undetermined. The V call is TRBV20-1, the J call TRBJ1-2; tentatively, D is TRBD1 (5 bases). The sequencing here drew on PBMCs, taken before TCRalphabeta/CD19-depleted stem cell transplant. The receptor was derived from a girl aged 2-10 years with congenital amegakaryocytic thrombocytopenia, due to receive a stem cell transplant. DNA of the CDR3: TGCAGTGCTAGTCCAGGGCTGACTAACTATGGCTACACCTTC. Translation gives CSASPGLTNYGYTF.